The clone carrying this T cell receptor beta chain was counted between two and nine times. The CDR3 contains 14 residues. Deletions cut 2 bases from V and 2 bases from J, with 9 bases between. Germline lookup yields CDR1 MNHNS and CDR2 SASEGT. In the original analysis: It was from reference gene primer amplification that nucleated cell counts were estimated. The repertoire was sequenced with immunoSEQ multiplex PCR; TCRdb's copy has only in-frame clones and lacks some. V and J calls and clone size are those listed in that table; D and trimming were worked out from the DNA. Of around 170,000 clones listed, about 86% are singletons. This record comes from a study of blood T cell repertoires in COVID-19. About the study: Specimens from acute and convalescent COVID-19 originated in the United States, Italy and Spain. Sources were T cells, B-cell-depleted T cells, or PBMCs; the material itself was cDNA or gDNA.

Material: peripheral blood. The clonotype originates from a man in his fifties or sixties with active or convalescent COVID-19. The V gene is TRBV6-1, the J gene TRBJ1-2, with D unclear. CDR3 DNA sequence: TGTGCCAGCAGTGAATCTTGGCAGAACTATGGCTACACCTTC. It encodes CASSESWQNYGYTF.